This T cell receptor beta chain was sequenced during a study of T cell clones after liver transplantation. Germline CDR1 and CDR2: SEHNR and FQNEAQ (reference sequence). There are 15 residues in the CDR3. After removal of 4 bases from V and 3 bases from J, the junction contained 8 bases not matched to a gene. Only in-frame clones appear in the TCRdb table, and some are missing; sequencing was by immunoSEQ multiplex PCR. The top ten hold 13% to 15% of the sample, which has around 51,000 clones, approximately 87% seen once. The rearrangement uses TRBV7-9 and TRBJ2-7, with 8 bases aligning to TRBD2. The sequencing used CD8+ T cells from blood, collected 12 months after liver transplant. The TCR originated in a human patient who received a liver transplant. Some T cells may possibly be graft donor cells. The CDR3 sequence is CASSYLSGTSYEQYF. The CDR3 nucleotides are TGTGCCAGCAGCTACCTATCCGGGACTAGCTACGAGCAGTACTTC.